Below, 16 T cell receptor beta chains from the same sample are listed, as sequenced in a study of cytomegalovirus exposure and HLA in healthy donors. PCR primers comprised 60 Vbeta and 13 Jbeta primers. Libraries were prepared by immunoSEQ multiplex PCR; TCRdb keeps only in-frame clonotypes and omits some of them. The sample has 65,000 to 90,000 clones, over 60% seen once. The specimen was PBMCs. The origin of the receptors is a man aged 40-49 years in good health and CMV-seronegative.

The chain has TRBV6-6 and TRBJ2-1; perhaps TRBD2 as D (5 bases). The CDR3 totals 14 residues. Germline V gives CDR1 MNHNY, CDR2 SVGAGI (reference sequence). Trimming pared 0 bases from V and 3 bases from J, leaving 6 bases between. CDR3 protein: CASSYSRVYNEQFF. Written as DNA, the CDR3 is TGTGCCAGCAGTTACTCGAGGGTCTACAATGAGCAGTTCTTC.

V is TRBV7-3 and J is TRBJ2-2; possible D gene TRBD2, 6 bases. The length of the CDR3 is 17 residues. Germline V gene lookup returns CDR1 SGHTA and CDR2 FQGTGA. Trimming removed 2 bases from V and 6 bases from J, with 19 bases in between. CDR3 DNA: TGTGCCAGCAGCTTATATGCGGACTATTTGCGTTCCGGGGAGCTGTTTTTT. Its protein product is CASSLYADYLRSGELFF.

This clone was detected once. J is TRBJ2-1 and V is TRBV28; the match to TRBD2 covers 8 bases. Germline lookup yields CDR1 MDHEN and CDR2 SYDVKM. This CDR3 is 16 amino acids long. Losses at the gene ends were 2 bases for V and 3 bases for J; bases not matched to a gene: 6. Here the CDR3 reads CASSLSPAGVYNEQFF. The CDR3 bases are TGTGCCAGCAGTTTAAGCCCAGCGGGGGTCTACAATGAGCAGTTCTTC.

V and J are TRBV7-2 and TRBJ2-7; TRBD1 is a possible D gene (6 bases). The CDR3 sequence is 15 residues long. Between the trimmed V and J ends, which lost 1 base and 3 bases, there was a span of 13 bases. Germline CDR1 and CDR2: SGHTA and FQGNSA. CDR3 protein: CASSLGGLTGYEQYF. The CDR3 DNA follows: TGTGCCAGCAGCTTAGGGGGGCTCACGGGCTACGAGCAGTACTTC. The full variable domain, completed using reference TRBV7-2 and TRBJ2-7, is GAGVSQSPSNKVTEKGKDVELRCDPISGHTALYWYRQSLGQGLEFLIYFQGNSAPDKSGLPSDRFSAERTGGSVSTLTIQRTQQEDSAVYLCASSLGGLTGYEQYFGPGTRLTVT.

The J gene is TRBJ1-1, the V gene TRBV30; no firm D call. This CDR3 region has 12 residues. Trimming cost V 2 bases and J 4 bases, with 8 bases left between them. Germline V gene lookup returns CDR1 GTSNPN and CDR2 SVGIG (reference sequence). As DNA, the CDR3 is TGTGCCTGGAGTTCGGGAGGCACTGAAGCTTTCTTT. This sequence encodes CAWSSGGTEAFF.

V usage is TRBV6-5 and J usage is TRBJ2-7; D might be TRBD1 (6 bases). V was cut by 7 bases and J by 3 bases, with 13 bases left in between. This CDR3 contains 13 residues. The V gene's germline CDR1 is MNHEY and CDR2 SVGAGI. CDR3 sequence: CASTPQGIYEQYF. CDR3 DNA: TGTGCCAGCACCCCCCAGGGGATCTACGAGCAGTACTTC.

V gene TRBV29-1 combines with J gene TRBJ2-5; 14 bases are shared with TRBD2. The CDR3 contains 17 residues. V trimming: 6 bases; J trimming: 7 bases; junction bases outside the gene matches: 16. In germline, CDR1 is SQVTM, CDR2 ANQGSEA. The DNA of the CDR3 is TGCAGCGTCGCCGGGACTAGCGGGGGCCTTCATACCCGGACCCAGTACTTC. Protein: CSVAGTSGGLHTRTQYF.

This clone was seen a few times. This chain connects TRBV6-1 to TRBJ2-7; TRBD1 aligns across 7 bases. Germline lookup yields CDR1 MNHNS and CDR2 SASEGT. The junction had 4 bases not matched to a gene; V was cut back by 5 bases and J by 3 bases. CDR3 length: 13 amino acids. CDR3 amino acids: CASSWTGNYEQYF. The DNA for the CDR3 is TGTGCCAGCAGTTGGACAGGAAACTACGAGCAGTACTTC.

This rearrangement joins TRBV6-1 to TRBJ1-2; 7 nucleotides agree with TRBD1. Germline CDR1 MNHNS, CDR2 SASEGT. V gave up 3 bases and J gave up 8 bases; unmatched junction bases: 15. The CDR3 runs to 16 residues. CDR3 region: CASSEAPFRQGGGYTF. As DNA, the CDR3 is TGTGCCAGCAGTGAGGCCCCTTTTAGACAGGGCGGGGGCTACACCTTC.

CDR3 coding DNA: TGTGCCAGCGACGGTGGCAGCAGCGGACAGACCCAGTACTTC. It yields the protein CASDGGSSGQTQYF. This chain connects TRBV28 to TRBJ2-5; D is possibly TRBD2 (5 bases). Germline loops: CDR1 MDHEN, CDR2 SYDVKM. Trimming stripped 8 bases from V and 6 bases from J, with 19 bases between. This CDR3 comprises 14 residues.

This clone was detected once. CDR3: CATAWVGQGLHNEQFF. Written as DNA, the CDR3 is TGTGCCACCGCCTGGGTGGGACAGGGGCTACACAATGAGCAGTTCTTC. V is TRBV6-6 and J is TRBJ2-1; 10 bases fit TRBD1. The CDR3 is 16 amino acids. Trimming took 10 bases from V and 5 from J; bases not matched to a gene: 14. CDR1 and CDR2 from the germline V gene are MNHNY and SVGAGI (reference sequence).

The chain employs TRBV5-1 and TRBJ1-1; D not certain. CDR3 length equals 15 residues. Trimming shortened V by 0 bases and J by 7 bases, and 16 bases separated the two germline ends. CDR1 is SGHRS and CDR2 is YFSETQ in the germline V gene. The CDR3 protein is CASSLAGLRLSEAFF. The CDR3 DNA follows: TGCGCCAGCAGCTTGGCCGGACTAAGGCTAAGTGAAGCTTTCTTT.

This chain connects TRBV7-9 to TRBJ1-5; TRBD1 matches at 7 bases. After removal of 5 bases from V and 9 bases from J, the junction contained 7 bases not matched to a gene. In germline, CDR1 is SEHNR, CDR2 FQNEAQ (reference sequence). The length of the CDR3 is 13 residues. The CDR3 sequence is CASSDQGVPPQHF. The CDR3 coding sequence is TGTGCCAGCAGCGACCAGGGGGTTCCGCCCCAGCATTTT.

The chain links TRBV4-1 to TRBJ2-2, with D perhaps matching TRBD2 (6 bases). Germline V gene data show CDR1 as MGHRA and CDR2 as YSYEKL. The CDR3 sequence is 15 residues long. The V end was cut by 4 bases, the J end by 6 bases, with 15 bases between. The CDR3 nucleotides are TGCGCCAGCAGCCCACTTGGCGGGGTGGCCGGGGAGCTGTTTTTT. Translation: CASSPLGGVAGELFF.

This clone came up a few times. This rearrangement joins TRBV6-1 to TRBJ2-4, with a tentative D call TRBD2 (5 bases). Deletions cut 4 bases from V and 0 bases from J, with 13 bases between. Looked up from germline, CDR1 is MNHNS and CDR2 is SASEGT. The CDR3 covers 16 residues. As DNA, the CDR3 is TGTGCCAGCAGTGGCGGAGCGGTGCGAGCCAAAAACATTCAGTACTTC. Translated: CASSGGAVRAKNIQYF.

In nucleotides, the CDR3 is TGTGCCAGCAGTGGGGACAGGAGGGCACACACAGATACGCAGTATTTT. Its translation: CASSGDRRAHTDTQYF. This chain uses TRBV2 with TRBJ2-3; 8 nucleotides align to TRBD1. V lost 4 bases, J lost 2 bases, and 8 bases stayed unmatched. Germline V gene data show CDR1 as SNHLY and CDR2 as FYNNEI. The CDR3 has 16 residues.